A selection of T cell receptor beta chains follows, all from one sample in a study of spatial heterogeneity in lung cancer. TCRdb recomputed calls from the 5' RACE reads with MiXCR, one row per CDR3 protein. The sample yields 15,000 to 20,000 distinct CDR3 sequences, less than 7.5% seen once. Sequencing was performed on lung tumor tissue, taken at surgery. Source of these receptors: a female donor with early-stage non-small cell lung cancer. Both conserved end residues are part of each CDR3. The D gene is left open where the match is weak. For some rows the clone size is stated as once, few or many, or as a class when expanded; others skip it.

v_gene,j_gene,abundance,d_gene,CDR3nt,CDR3aa
TRBV4-3,TRBJ1-5,many,TRBD1,TGCGCCAGCAGCCCCAGACAGGGAAGGAATCAGCCCCAGCATTTT,CASSPRQGRNQPQHF
TRBV4-1,TRBJ2-1,NA,NA,TGCGCCAGCAGCCACAGCTGGGACTTCCGTCAGTTCTTC,CASSHSWDFRQFF
TRBV28,TRBJ2-1,many,TRBD1,TGTGCCAGCAGTACGACCGGGACAGGGTGGAATGAGCAGTTCTTC,CASSTTGTGWNEQFF
TRBV7-9,TRBJ2-5,many,NA,TGTGCCAGCAGCTTCGCACAGGGTCCCCAGTACTTC,CASSFAQGPQYF
TRBV7-9,TRBJ2-7,medium-sized,NA,TGTGCCAGCAGCTTAGCGGGAGGACCCTACGAGCAGTACTTC,CASSLAGGPYEQYF
TRBV6-2/TRBV6-3,TRBJ2-3,many,TRBD2,TGTGCCAGCAGTTACTCTCCGGGACTAGCGGGAGGGCCAGGAGATACGCAGTATTTT,CASSYSPGLAGGPGDTQYF
TRBV12-3/TRBV12-4,TRBJ2-3,many,NA,TGTGCCAGCAGCCTTGTCCCTCTGCCAGATACGCAGTATTTT,CASSLVPLPDTQYF
TRBV6-2/TRBV6-3,TRBJ2-1,many,NA,TGTGCCACCCTACGAGGGGGGACCAATGAGCAGTTCTTC,CATLRGGTNEQFF
TRBV20-1,TRBJ2-1,NA,TRBD2,TGCAGTGCTAGGGGACTAGCGGCAGCCTATGAGCAGTTCTTC,CSARGLAAAYEQFF
TRBV28,TRBJ1-3,many,NA,TGTGCCAGCAGTTGGACGGTCGGAAACACCATATATTTT,CASSWTVGNTIYF
TRBV6-2/TRBV6-3,TRBJ1-2,many,TRBD1,TGTGCCAGCGGACAGGCTTATGGCTACACCTTC,CASGQAYGYTF
TRBV30,TRBJ2-7,NA,TRBD2,TGTGTCTGGAGTGGGGCCAGCGGGAGATTCGGGTACGAGCAGTACTTC,CVWSGASGRFGYEQYF
TRBV7-2,TRBJ2-2,many,NA,TGTGCCAGCAGCCGAAGCCTCAGGGAGACCGGGGAGCTGTTTTTT,CASSRSLRETGELFF
TRBV15,TRBJ1-4,many,NA,TGTGCCACCAGCCGAGACCGTAATGAAAAACTGTTTTTT,CATSRDRNEKLFF
TRBV11-2,TRBJ2-7,many,NA,TGTGCCAGCAGCTTAGAAGGCAGGGGCGCCTACGAGCAGTACTTC,CASSLEGRGAYEQYF
TRBV2,TRBJ1-2,many,NA,TGTGCCAGCAAGGACGGACCCTATGGCTACACCTTC,CASKDGPYGYTF
TRBV7-2,TRBJ1-2,many,NA,TGTGCCAGCAGTTTACAGGGTTCTTTCGTCTATGGCTACACCTTC,CASSLQGSFVYGYTF
TRBV5-6,TRBJ1-1,many,NA,TGTGCCAGCAGCTTAGGGGGGCGTTTGACAATGAACACTGAAGCTTTCTTT,CASSLGGRLTMNTEAFF
TRBV7-6,TRBJ2-3,many,NA,TGTGCCAGCAGCTTAGTCTCCGGGCCCAGCACAGATACGCAGTATTTT,CASSLVSGPSTDTQYF
TRBV28,TRBJ2-6,many,NA,TGTGCCAGCCAGGTCGTCTCTGGGGCCAACGTCCTGACTTTC,CASQVVSGANVLTF
TRBV20-1,TRBJ1-2,many,NA,TGCAGTGCTACGGGGGGCATCGGGTCACAAGCCCTTAACTATGGCTACACCTTC,CSATGGIGSQALNYGYTF
TRBV18,TRBJ2-5,few,NA,TGTGCCAGCTCACAGAGTAGCGGCCAAGAGACCCAGTACTTC,CASSQSSGQETQYF